Sequencing of this T cell receptor (beta chain) was carried out in a study of Graves' ophthalmopathy and Graves' hyperthyroidism. Researchers took RNA transcripts and amplified TCR beta CDR3 regions from them. HTBI primers served in a first-round RT-PCR, which a second-round multiplex PCR followed. TCRdb reprocessed the multiplex PCR reads with MiXCR, giving one entry per CDR3 protein. The repertoire has roughly 480,000 distinct CDR3 sequences, approximately 15% of them found once; the top ten carry about a tenth. Ophthalmopathy-affected donors exhibited moderate-to-severe activity, CAS ≥3, NOSPECS ≥4, and duration under 3 months. Clinical symptoms, serum thyroxine, TRAb, thyroid ultrasound and orbital computed tomography determined diagnosis. In its sample, this clonotype was seen many times. The CDR3 is 15 residues long. Trimming took 2 bases from V and 1 from J, leaving 11 bases between them. CDR1 and CDR2 from the germline V gene are SQVTM and ANQGSEA.

The TCR comes from a woman aged 25 to 45 with Graves' ophthalmopathy. The sample was blood. The chain carries TRBV29-1 and TRBJ2-2, with D perhaps TRBD2 (5 bases). The CDR3 region is CSVERAGVNTGELFF. The CDR3 DNA is TGCAGCGTTGAAAGGGCGGGCGTGAACACCGGGGAGCTGTTTTTT.